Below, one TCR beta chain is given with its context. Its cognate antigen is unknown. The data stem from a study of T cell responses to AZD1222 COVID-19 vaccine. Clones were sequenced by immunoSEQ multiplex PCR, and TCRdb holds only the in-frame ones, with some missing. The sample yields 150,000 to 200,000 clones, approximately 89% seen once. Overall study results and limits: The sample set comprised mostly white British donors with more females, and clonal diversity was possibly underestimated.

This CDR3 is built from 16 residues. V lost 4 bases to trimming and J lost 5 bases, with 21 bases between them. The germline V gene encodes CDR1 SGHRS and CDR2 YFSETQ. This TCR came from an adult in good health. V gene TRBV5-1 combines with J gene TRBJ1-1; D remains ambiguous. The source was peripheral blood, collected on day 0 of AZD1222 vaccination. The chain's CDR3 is CASSVARVGVWTEAFF. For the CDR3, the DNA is TGCGCCAGCAGCGTTGCCCGGGTAGGCGTTTGGACTGAAGCTTTCTTT.